Each of the 27 T cell receptor beta chains below was sequenced from the same sample in a study of T cell clusters in autoimmune cytopenias. TRB rearrangements were amplified by touch-down multiplex PCR with mixed TRB-A/B primers. TCRdb re-called the multiplex PCR reads, yielding one record per CDR3 amino acid sequence without DNA. The sample table sets out thousands of distinct CDR3 sequences. TRB was amplified from about 270 ng of peripheral blood genomic DNA per sample. The source material was peripheral blood. These TCRs come from a human donor with an autoimmune cytopenia or autoimmune hepatitis (not recorded which).

V and J are TRBV12-3 or TRBV12-4 and TRBJ2-1; there is no DNA to check the TCRdb D call of TRBD1. The CDR3 runs 18 residues. The chain's CDR3 is CASRGRGGLGGSYNEQFF.

This clonotype shows up as medium-sized by frequency. V usage is TRBV7-2 and J usage is TRBJ2-3; TCRdb calls TRBD2, which cannot be checked without DNA. From germline, CDR1 is SGHTA and CDR2 FQGNSA. There are 15 residues in the CDR3. The CDR3 loop reads CASSFRGGATDTQYF.

The chain recombines TRBV19 with TRBJ1-5; the TCRdb call, TRBD1, lacks DNA for checking. Per the germline V gene, CDR1 is LNHDA and CDR2 is SQIVND (reference sequence). There are 15 residues in the CDR3. The CDR3 spells CASSKGFRGSQPQHF.

Its frequency marks this clonotype as medium-sized. This chain connects TRBV29-1 to TRBJ1-2. This CDR3 region has 12 residues. The germline V gene has CDR1 SQVTM and CDR2 ANQGSEA. CDR3 sequence: CSVEGIGYGYTF.

By frequency, this clonotype is medium-sized. V and J are TRBV7-9 and TRBJ2-1. The germline V gene encodes CDR1 SEHNR and CDR2 FQNEAQ (reference sequence). The CDR3 sequence is 15 residues long. The chain's CDR3 is CASSSKEVTYNEQFF. Filled out from reference TRBV7-9 and TRBJ2-1, the complete variable domain reads DTGVSQNPRHKITKRGQNVTFRCDPISEHNRLYWYRQTLGQGPEFLTYFQNEAQLEKSRLLSDRFSAERPKGSFSTLEIQRTEQGDSAMYLCASSSKEVTYNEQFFGPGTRLTVL.

The rearrangement joins TRBV12-3 or TRBV12-4 to TRBJ1-3. The length of the CDR3 is 15 residues. CDR3 region: CASRDTLSSGNTIYF.

This clonotype is medium-sized by frequency. The gene calls are TRBV6-5 and TRBJ2-2; TCRdb's assignment of TRBD1 cannot be checked, as there is no DNA. The CDR3 contains 14 residues. The V gene's germline CDR1 is MNHEY and CDR2 SVGAGI. CDR3 amino acids: CASSPWVSTGELFF.

This chain connects TRBV5-6 to TRBJ2-3; the D call from TCRdb, TRBD1, cannot be confirmed without DNA. CDR1 SGHDT and CDR2 YYEEEE come from the germline V gene. This CDR3 comprises 18 residues. The CDR3 loop is CASSATIQGRRLTDTQYF. Full variable domain (outside the CDR3, taken from reference TRBV5-6 and TRBJ2-3): DAGVTQSPTHLIKTRGQQVTLRCSPKSGHDTVSWYQQALGQGPQFIFQYYEEEERQRGNFPDRFSGHQFPNYSSELNVNALLLGDSALYLCASSATIQGRRLTDTQYFGPGTRLTVL.

The V gene is TRBV5-4, the J gene TRBJ2-3; there is no DNA to check the TCRdb D call of TRBD1. The CDR3 is 17 residues long. Germline values: CDR1 SGHNT, CDR2 YYREEE (reference sequence). Here the CDR3 reads CASSIQIGQGSTDTQYF.

This chain joins TRBV30 and TRBJ2-5; there is no DNA to check the TCRdb D call of TRBD2. CDR3 size: 13 residues. Germline values: CDR1 GTSNPN, CDR2 SVGIG (reference sequence). This chain's CDR3 is CAWSSIAGEPPDF. Using reference TRBV30 and TRBJ2-5 for the parts outside the CDR3, the full variable domain is SQTIHQWPATLVQPVGSPLSLECTVEGTSNPNLYWYRQAAGRGLQLLFYSVGIGQISSEVPQNLSASRPQDRQFILSSKKLLLSDSGFYLCAWSSIAGEPPDFGPGTRLLVL.

This clonotype is labeled medium-sized (0.01 to 0.1%) based on frequency. CDR3 loop: CASSEAGGAHSEAFF. The chain has TRBV6-1 and TRBJ1-1; the D call of TRBD1 rests on TCRdb alone, since no DNA is present to check it. The CDR3 covers 15 residues. CDR1 and CDR2 from the germline V gene are MNHNS and SASEGT.

The chain carries TRBV7-7 and TRBJ2-1; TCRdb calls TRBD2, which cannot be checked without DNA. The CDR3 is 19 amino acids. CDR1 and CDR2 (germline): SSHAT, FNYEAQ (reference sequence). This chain's CDR3 is CASSLVPAGGAGPYNEQFF.

This chain joins TRBV7-2 and TRBJ1-6; there is no DNA to check the TCRdb D call of TRBD1. Germline CDR1 SGHTA, CDR2 FQGNSA. The CDR3 runs to 15 residues. CDR3 loop: CASSLAGTDNSPLHF. Filled out from reference TRBV7-2 and TRBJ1-6, the complete variable domain reads GAGVSQSPSNKVTEKGKDVELRCDPISGHTALYWYRQSLGQGLEFLIYFQGNSAPDKSGLPSDRFSAERTGGSVSTLTIQRTQQEDSAVYLCASSLAGTDNSPLHFGNGTRLTVT.

This clonotype is called medium-sized based on its frequency. The chain uses TRBV29-1 and TRBJ1-2. The CDR3 length is 14 residues. Looked up from germline, CDR1 is SQVTM and CDR2 is ANQGSEA. The CDR3 sequence: CSVDMSRPNYGYTF.

The J gene is TRBJ2-5, the V gene TRBV5-1; TCRdb designates TRBD1, a call that cannot be tested without DNA. Per the germline V gene, CDR1 is SGHRS and CDR2 is YFSETQ. CDR3 length: 15 amino acids. Here the CDR3 reads CASSPGVGTGETQYF.

Its frequency marks this clonotype as medium-sized. The V gene is TRBV20-1, the J gene TRBJ2-6. CDR3 size: 15 residues. The germline gives CDR1 DFQATT, CDR2 SNEGSKA (reference sequence). The CDR3 spells CSARAGSSGANVLTF.

The chain combines TRBV27 with TRBJ2-7; TCRdb lists TRBD1, though no DNA is available to test this call. The CDR3 totals 15 residues. Per germline, CDR1 MNHEY and CDR2 SMNVEV (reference sequence). The CDR3 sequence is CASSMARDRGSEQYF.

This chain links TRBV5-1 with TRBJ2-1. Germline loops: CDR1 SGHRS, CDR2 YFSETQ. CDR3 size: 14 residues. CDR3 residues: CASSSDRVPNEQFF.

The J gene is TRBJ1-2, the V gene TRBV20-1. Germline values: CDR1 DFQATT, CDR2 SNEGSKA (reference sequence). The CDR3 sequence is 14 residues long. Here the CDR3 reads CSARDSEGLYGYTF.

The chain recombines TRBV5-4 with TRBJ2-3; TCRdb indicates TRBD1, and absent DNA this call remains unverified. CDR1 and CDR2 from the germline V gene are SGHNT and YYREEE (reference sequence). The CDR3 extends over 16 amino acids. The CDR3: CASSTNRGAGTDTQYF.

The chain links TRBV4-1 to TRBJ1-1. Germline lookup yields CDR1 MGHRA and CDR2 YSYEKL. CDR3 length: 17 amino acids. The CDR3 loop is CASSQGLFGMMNTEAFF.

V gene TRBV29-1 combines with J gene TRBJ2-3; TCRdb gives TRBD2 as the D gene, but with no DNA this cannot be confirmed. The CDR3 covers 16 residues. Germline CDR1 SQVTM, CDR2 ANQGSEA. This CDR3 is CSVEGRAGYGTDTQYF.

Judged by frequency, this clonotype is medium-sized (0.01 to 0.1%). The chain is built from TRBV20-1 and TRBJ1-1. This CDR3 is 14 amino acids long. CDR1 and CDR2 from the germline V gene are DFQATT and SNEGSKA (reference sequence). The CDR3 here is CSAPYRVGNTEAFF.

The chain joins TRBV7-2 to TRBJ2-7; TCRdb's D call of TRBD1 is untestable without DNA. The CDR3 covers 17 residues. Germline V gives CDR1 SGHTA, CDR2 FQGNSA. This chain's CDR3 is CASSLNVVLTGGGEQYF.

The V and J genes are TRBV10-1 and TRBJ2-2. Germline CDR1 WNHNN, CDR2 SYGVQD (reference sequence). The CDR3 spans 13 residues. CDR3 residues: CASSVEWPGELFF.

The chain uses TRBV30 and TRBJ1-2; TCRdb's D call of TRBD1 is untestable without DNA. The CDR3 runs 13 residues. Looked up from germline, CDR1 is GTSNPN and CDR2 is SVGIG (reference sequence). The CDR3 region is CAWRTGRNYGYTF.

The J gene is TRBJ2-3, the V gene TRBV12-3 or TRBV12-4; TCRdb calls TRBD2, which cannot be checked without DNA. The CDR3 covers 15 residues. CDR3 protein: CASSFGGVIADTQYF.